This T cell receptor (beta chain) is drawn from a study of blood T cell repertoires in COVID-19. Across the whole study: T cells, B-cell-depleted T cells, or PBMCs supplied cDNA or gDNA.

This clone was picked up one time. The germline CDR1 and CDR2 sequences are SQVTM and ANQGSEA. The V gene end was trimmed by 2 bases and the J gene end by 8 bases; junction bases not matched to a gene: 6. This CDR3 has 13 amino acids. Cohort assignment relied on participant-reported clinical history. Profiled with immunoSEQ multiplex PCR; TCRdb holds only in-frame clones, not every one. The data contain approximately 200,000 clones, 80% to 85% of them seen just once; the ten biggest clones take up less than 9.5%. V usage is TRBV29-1 and J usage is TRBJ2-1, with 7 bases fitting TRBD2. Material: PBMCs or T cells enriched from blood (not recorded which). This TCR came from a man between 40 and 49 years old who had recovered from COVID-19. The CDR3 sequence is CSVETPSGDEQFF. The DNA of the CDR3 is TGCAGCGTTGAAACCCCTAGCGGAGATGAGCAGTTCTTC.